The rows below give T cell receptor beta chains drawn from one sample of a study of a mutant IDH1 vaccine in newly diagnosed glioma. For these receptors, no antigen is known. Using immunoSEQ multiplex PCR, the repertoire was profiled, and TCRdb retains in-frame clones only, with some absent. The table shows over 50,000 clones, with about 87% occurring only once. Sequencing was performed on PBMCs, taken from a glioma patient whose treatment included an IDH1 peptide vaccine. The source of these receptors is a man in his late teens or twenties with glioma. The CDR3 runs from the conserved cysteine through the conserved F or W. Each record gives: V gene, J gene, CDR3 length, CDR3 protein.

V gene: TRBV10-3
J gene: TRBJ1-1
CDR3 length: 11
CDR3 protein: CAISGGAEAFF

V gene: TRBV4-1
J gene: TRBJ2-5
CDR3 length: 13
CDR3 protein: CASSQTGVETQYF

V gene: TRBV2
J gene: TRBJ1-2
CDR3 length: 15
CDR3 protein: CASTRDRDFTNGYTF

V gene: TRBV25-1
J gene: TRBJ1-5
CDR3 length: 13
CDR3 protein: CASSDRRDQPQHF

V gene: TRBV30
J gene: TRBJ1-2
CDR3 length: 13
CDR3 protein: CAWSVSSNYGYTF

V gene: TRBV18
J gene: TRBJ2-7
CDR3 length: 13
CDR3 protein: CASSPPLLYEQYF

V gene: TRBV5-8
J gene: TRBJ1-5
CDR3 length: 15
CDR3 protein: CASSLGRVRAQPQHF

V gene: TRBV10-1
J gene: TRBJ1-1
CDR3 length: 14
CDR3 protein: CASPRDRGNTEAFF

V gene: TRBV28
J gene: TRBJ1-2
CDR3 length: 13
CDR3 protein: CASTSGIYYGYTF

V gene: TRBV9
J gene: TRBJ1-1
CDR3 length: 15
CDR3 protein: CASSVGGQKNTEAFF

V gene: TRBV7-9
J gene: TRBJ2-3
CDR3 length: 14
CDR3 protein: CASSFSGGSDTQYF

V gene: TRBV7-8
J gene: TRBJ1-2
CDR3 length: 13
CDR3 protein: CASSLYHSEGYTF

V gene: TRBV7-9
J gene: TRBJ1-1
CDR3 length: 13
CDR3 protein: CASSLISEGEAFF

V gene: TRBV10-3
J gene: TRBJ2-3
CDR3 length: 18
CDR3 protein: CAISDQPGTSGGSDTQYF

V gene: TRBV9
J gene: TRBJ2-1
CDR3 length: 15
CDR3 protein: CASSPRKGPYNEQFF

V gene: TRBV6-1
J gene: TRBJ2-6
CDR3 length: 13
CDR3 protein: CASSDGGANVLTF

V gene: TRBV19
J gene: TRBJ1-5
CDR3 length: 15
CDR3 protein: CASSTTGDSNQPQHF

V gene: TRBV27
J gene: TRBJ2-1
CDR3 length: 20
CDR3 protein: CASYEMKGASGLRAYNEQFF

V gene: TRBV28
J gene: TRBJ1-5
CDR3 length: 15
CDR3 protein: CASSLPTASNQPQHF

V gene: TRBV9
J gene: TRBJ2-5
CDR3 length: 15
CDR3 protein: CASSVTSGQRETQYF

V gene: TRBV5-1
J gene: TRBJ1-4
CDR3 length: 18
CDR3 protein: CASSSDPGTGETNEKLFF

V gene: TRBV18
J gene: TRBJ1-5
CDR3 length: 15
CDR3 protein: CASSPSGPNNQPQHF

V gene: TRBV5-6
J gene: TRBJ1-2
CDR3 length: 15
CDR3 protein: CASSLEYGSNYGYTF

V gene: TRBV7-9
J gene: TRBJ1-5
CDR3 length: 12
CDR3 protein: CASSHSNQPQHF

V gene: TRBV29-1
J gene: TRBJ2-1
CDR3 length: 16
CDR3 protein: CSALPPGHGFYNEQFF

V gene: TRBV28
J gene: TRBJ1-1
CDR3 length: 17
CDR3 protein: CASSLARQTYPNTEAFF

V gene: TRBV9
J gene: TRBJ2-1
CDR3 length: 17
CDR3 protein: CASSVGNSPNSYNEQFF

V gene: TRBV13
J gene: TRBJ2-3
CDR3 length: 14
CDR3 protein: CASSSGLARDTQYF

V gene: TRBV5-1
J gene: TRBJ2-7
CDR3 length: 13
CDR3 protein: CASFDGGSYEQYF

V gene: TRBV6-4
J gene: TRBJ2-2
CDR3 length: 15
CDR3 protein: CASSRLAGVGGELFF

V gene: TRBV18
J gene: TRBJ1-2
CDR3 length: 13
CDR3 protein: CASSADRNYGYTF

V gene: TRBV12-5
J gene: TRBJ2-1
CDR3 length: 11
CDR3 protein: CASPTGTGQFF

V gene: TRBV27
J gene: TRBJ2-2
CDR3 length: 13
CDR3 protein: CASSPRRNGELFF

V gene: TRBV2
J gene: TRBJ1-1
CDR3 length: 14
CDR3 protein: CASMPGQSNTEAFF

V gene: TRBV5-8
J gene: TRBJ2-3
CDR3 length: 16
CDR3 protein: CASSQGLAPRADTQYF

V gene: TRBV9
J gene: TRBJ1-1
CDR3 length: 15
CDR3 protein: CASSVEGGPNTEAFF

V gene: TRBV7-2
J gene: TRBJ1-2
CDR3 length: 14
CDR3 protein: CASTRDRGGYGYTF

V gene: TRBV27
J gene: TRBJ1-2
CDR3 length: 13
CDR3 protein: CASSSSSRYGYTF

V gene: TRBV9
J gene: TRBJ1-3
CDR3 length: 14
CDR3 protein: CASSVQVSGNTIYF

V gene: TRBV7-6
J gene: TRBJ2-2
CDR3 length: 15
CDR3 protein: CASSLGSDLPGELFF

V gene: TRBV29-1
J gene: TRBJ2-7
CDR3 length: 17
CDR3 protein: CSVQRASGGTRSYEQYF

V gene: TRBV6-5
J gene: TRBJ2-3
CDR3 length: 14
CDR3 protein: CASSYGQGTDTQYF

V gene: TRBV7-2
J gene: TRBJ2-7
CDR3 length: 15
CDR3 protein: CASSTQGTSGIEQYF

V gene: TRBV4-3
J gene: TRBJ2-3
CDR3 length: 13
CDR3 protein: CASSHRGTDTQYF

V gene: TRBV6-1
J gene: TRBJ1-5
CDR3 length: 15
CDR3 protein: CASSGQGYSNQPQHF

V gene: TRBV6-5
J gene: TRBJ2-2
CDR3 length: 13
CDR3 protein: CASRGTGPGELFF